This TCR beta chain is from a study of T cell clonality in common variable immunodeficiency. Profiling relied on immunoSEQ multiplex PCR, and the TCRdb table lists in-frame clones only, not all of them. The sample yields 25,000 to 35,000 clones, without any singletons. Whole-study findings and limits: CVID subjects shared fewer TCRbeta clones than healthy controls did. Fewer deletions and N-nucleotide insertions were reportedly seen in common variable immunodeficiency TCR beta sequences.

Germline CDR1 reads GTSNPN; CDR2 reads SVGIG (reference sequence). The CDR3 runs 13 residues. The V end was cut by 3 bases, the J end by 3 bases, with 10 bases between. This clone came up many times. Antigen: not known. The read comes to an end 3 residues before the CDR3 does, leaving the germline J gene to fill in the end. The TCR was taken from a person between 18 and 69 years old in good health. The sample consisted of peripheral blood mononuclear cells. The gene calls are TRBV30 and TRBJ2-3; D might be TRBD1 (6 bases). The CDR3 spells CAWRVRGTDTQYF. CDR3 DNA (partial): TGTGCCTGGAGGGTCAGGGGTACAGATACG.